This TCR beta chain was profiled in a study of T cell responses to AZD1222 COVID-19 vaccine. Study-level points and caveats: The repertoires were collected only after the peak T cell response.

The CDR3 length is 11 residues. The V gene's germline CDR1 is SGHAT and CDR2 FQNNGV. V lost 3 bases and J 4 bases, leaving 3 bases between the germline ends. TCRdb keeps only in-frame clones here, not all; method: immunoSEQ multiplex PCR. The sample lists some 150,000 clones, around 92% occurring once. A remark on this clone: Its antigen remains unidentified.

The rearrangement joins TRBV11-2 to TRBJ1-1, with D unresolved. This sequence was found in an adult who received the AZD1222 COVID-19 vaccine. The material sequenced was peripheral blood, taken 28 days after the second AZD1222 dose. Here the CDR3 reads CASSLVTEAFF. DNA of the CDR3: TGTGCCAGCAGCTTGGTCACTGAAGCTTTCTTT.